The clone carrying this TCR beta chain was found many times. Its antigen is undetermined. TCR beta CDR3 sequences were amplified from RNA transcripts. HTBI primers drove first-round RT-PCR of the TCR CDR3. TCRdb called the multiplex PCR reads again in MiXCR, with one record for every CDR3 protein. The sample holds around 480,000 distinct CDR3 sequences, roughly 14% seen once. The sample comes from a study of T cells in Graves' hyperthyroidism and ophthalmopathy. Broader study findings: Ophthalmopathy was distinguished from stable hyperthyroidism by 13 V-J signatures. The model anticipated ophthalmopathy a median about six months pre-onset.

In patients aged 18 to 65, hyperthyroidism was newly diagnosed, with duration under 2 months. This clonotype was sampled from a woman between 18 and 29 years old with Graves' hyperthyroidism. Sequencing used blood.

CDR3 sequence reads: CATSRDASSGRYNEQFF. CDR3 DNA: TGTGCCACCAGCAGAGATGCGAGTAGCGGGAGATACAATGAGCAGTTCTTC. The rearrangement joins TRBV15 to TRBJ2-1; TRBD2 aligns across 9 bases. J gave up 4 bases and V 0 bases, and 7 bases lay outside the gene matches. Germline loops: CDR1 LNHNV, CDR2 YYDKDF (reference sequence). This CDR3 contains 17 residues.